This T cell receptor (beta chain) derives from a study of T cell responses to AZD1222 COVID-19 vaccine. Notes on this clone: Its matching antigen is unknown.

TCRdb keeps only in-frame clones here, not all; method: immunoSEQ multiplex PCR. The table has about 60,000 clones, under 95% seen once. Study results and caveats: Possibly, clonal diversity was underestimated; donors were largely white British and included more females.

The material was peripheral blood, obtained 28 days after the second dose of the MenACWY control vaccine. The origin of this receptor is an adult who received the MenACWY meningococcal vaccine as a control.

CDR3 in DNA: TGTGCCAGCAGCTTGGAACTGACGGATCAGCCCCAGCATTTT. Translation: CASSLELTDQPQHF. The V gene is TRBV5-5, the J gene TRBJ1-5; D remains ambiguous. Trimming took 0 bases from V and 5 from J, leaving 9 bases between them. CDR3 length equals 14 residues. CDR1 is SGHKS, CDR2 YYEKEE, per germline (reference sequence).